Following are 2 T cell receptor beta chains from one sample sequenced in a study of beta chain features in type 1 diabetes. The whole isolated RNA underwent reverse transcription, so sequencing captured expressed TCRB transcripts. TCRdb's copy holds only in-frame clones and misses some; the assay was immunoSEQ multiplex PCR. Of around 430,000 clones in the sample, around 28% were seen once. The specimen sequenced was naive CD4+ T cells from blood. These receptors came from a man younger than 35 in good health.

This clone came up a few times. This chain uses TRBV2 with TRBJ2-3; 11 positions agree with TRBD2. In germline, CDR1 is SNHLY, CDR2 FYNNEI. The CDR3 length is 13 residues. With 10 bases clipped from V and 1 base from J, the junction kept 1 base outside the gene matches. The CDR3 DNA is TGTGCCACGGGACTAGCGGGCACAGATACGCAGTATTTT. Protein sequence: CATGLAGTDTQYF.

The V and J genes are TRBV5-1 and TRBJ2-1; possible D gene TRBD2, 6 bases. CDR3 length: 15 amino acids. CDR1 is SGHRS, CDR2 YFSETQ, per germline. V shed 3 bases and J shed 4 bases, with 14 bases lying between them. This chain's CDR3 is CASSSMTRGYNEQFF. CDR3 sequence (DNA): TGCGCCAGCAGCTCGATGACTAGGGGTTACAATGAGCAGTTCTTC.